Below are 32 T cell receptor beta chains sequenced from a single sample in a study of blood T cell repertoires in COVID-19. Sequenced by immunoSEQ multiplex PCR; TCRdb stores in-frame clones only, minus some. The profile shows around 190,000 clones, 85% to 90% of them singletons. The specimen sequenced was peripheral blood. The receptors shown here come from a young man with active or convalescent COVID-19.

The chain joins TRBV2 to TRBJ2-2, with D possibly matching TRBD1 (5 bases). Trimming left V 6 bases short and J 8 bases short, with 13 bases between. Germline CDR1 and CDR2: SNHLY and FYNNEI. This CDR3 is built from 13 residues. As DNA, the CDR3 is TGTGCCAGCAGGGATCCCAGGGTTGGGGAGCTGTTTTTT. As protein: CASRDPRVGELFF.

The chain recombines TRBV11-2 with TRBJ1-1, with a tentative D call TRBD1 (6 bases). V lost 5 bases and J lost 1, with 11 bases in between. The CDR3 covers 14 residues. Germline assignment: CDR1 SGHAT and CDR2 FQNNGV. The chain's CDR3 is CASSKQTGNTEAFF. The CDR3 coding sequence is TGTGCCAGCAGCAAACAGACAGGGAACACTGAAGCTTTCTTT. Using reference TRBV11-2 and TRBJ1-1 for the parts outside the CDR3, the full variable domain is EAGVAQSPRYKIIEKRQSVAFWCNPISGHATLYWYQQILGQGPKLLIQFQNNGVVDDSQLPKDRFSAERLKGVDSTLKIQPAKLEDSAVYLCASSKQTGNTEAFFGQGTRLTVV.

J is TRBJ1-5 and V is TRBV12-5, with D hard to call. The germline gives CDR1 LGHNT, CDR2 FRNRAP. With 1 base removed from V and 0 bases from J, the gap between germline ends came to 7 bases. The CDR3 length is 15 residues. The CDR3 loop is CASGLGGNSNQPQHF. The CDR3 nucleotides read TGTGCTAGTGGTTTGGGAGGGAATAGCAATCAGCCCCAGCATTTT.

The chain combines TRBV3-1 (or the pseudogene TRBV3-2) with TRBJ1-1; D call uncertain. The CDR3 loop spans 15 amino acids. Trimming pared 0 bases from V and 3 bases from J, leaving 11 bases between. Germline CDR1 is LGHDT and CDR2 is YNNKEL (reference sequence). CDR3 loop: CASSQDKMGDTEAFF. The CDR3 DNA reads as TGTGCCAGCAGCCAAGATAAGATGGGAGACACTGAAGCTTTCTTT.

Written as DNA, the CDR3 is TGTGCCAGCAGTTATAAAATTACAGGGGGGTACGAGCAGTACTTC. Its translation is CASSYKITGGYEQYF. This chain joins TRBV6-6 and TRBJ2-7, with TRBD1 matching over 8 bases. The trim removed 3 bases at V and 4 bases at J, leaving 8 bases unmatched. This CDR3 has 15 residues. The germline V gene encodes CDR1 MNHNY and CDR2 SVGAGI (reference sequence).

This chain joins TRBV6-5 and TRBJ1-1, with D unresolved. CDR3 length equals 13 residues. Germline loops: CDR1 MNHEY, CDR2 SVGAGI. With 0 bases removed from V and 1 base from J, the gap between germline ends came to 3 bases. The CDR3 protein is CASSYSRNTEAFF. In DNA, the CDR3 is TGTGCCAGCAGTTACTCCCGGAACACTGAAGCTTTCTTT.

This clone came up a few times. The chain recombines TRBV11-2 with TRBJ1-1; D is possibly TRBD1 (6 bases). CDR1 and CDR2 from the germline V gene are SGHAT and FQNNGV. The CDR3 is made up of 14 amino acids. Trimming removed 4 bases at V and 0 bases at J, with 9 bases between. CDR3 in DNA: TGTGCCAGCAGCTATGGACAGATGAACACTGAAGCTTTCTTT. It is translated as CASSYGQMNTEAFF.

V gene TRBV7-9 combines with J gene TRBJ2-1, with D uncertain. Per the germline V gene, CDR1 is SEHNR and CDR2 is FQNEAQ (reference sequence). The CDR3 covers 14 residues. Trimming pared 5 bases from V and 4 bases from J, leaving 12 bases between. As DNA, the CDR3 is TGTGCCAGCAGCCCTACCGCTGCATACAATGAGCAGTTCTTC. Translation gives CASSPTAAYNEQFF.

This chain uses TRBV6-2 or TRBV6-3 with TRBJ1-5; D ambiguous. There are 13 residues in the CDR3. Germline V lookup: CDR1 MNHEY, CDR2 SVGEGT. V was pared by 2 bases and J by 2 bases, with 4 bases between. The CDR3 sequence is CASSYPGNQPQHF. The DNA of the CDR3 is TGTGCCAGCAGTTACCCAGGCAATCAGCCCCAGCATTTT.

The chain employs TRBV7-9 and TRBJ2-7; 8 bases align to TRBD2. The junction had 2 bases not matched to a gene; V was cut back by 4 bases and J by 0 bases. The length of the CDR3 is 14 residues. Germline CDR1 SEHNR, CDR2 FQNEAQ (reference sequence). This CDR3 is CASSSRGDSYEQYF. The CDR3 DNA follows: TGTGCCAGCAGCTCGCGGGGGGACTCCTACGAGCAGTACTTC.

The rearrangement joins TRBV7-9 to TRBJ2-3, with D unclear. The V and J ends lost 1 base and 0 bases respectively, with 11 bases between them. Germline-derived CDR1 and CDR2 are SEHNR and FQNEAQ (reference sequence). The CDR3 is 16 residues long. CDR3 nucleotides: TGTGCCAGCAGCTTAGTACCAACCCGGAGCACAGATACGCAGTATTTT. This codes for CASSLVPTRSTDTQYF.

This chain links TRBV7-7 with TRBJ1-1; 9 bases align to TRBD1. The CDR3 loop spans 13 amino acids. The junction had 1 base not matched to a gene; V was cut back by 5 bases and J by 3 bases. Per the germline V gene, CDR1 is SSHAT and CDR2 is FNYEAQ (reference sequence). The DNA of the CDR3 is TGTGCCAGCAGCCGGGACAGGGACACTGAAGCTTTCTTT. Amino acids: CASSRDRDTEAFF. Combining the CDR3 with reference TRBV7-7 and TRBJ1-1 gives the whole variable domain GAGVSQSPRYKVTKRGQDVTLRCDPISSHATLYWYQQALGQGPEFLTYFNYEAQPDKSGLPSDRFSAERPEGSISTLTIQRTEQRDSAMYRCASSRDRDTEAFFGQGTRLTVV.

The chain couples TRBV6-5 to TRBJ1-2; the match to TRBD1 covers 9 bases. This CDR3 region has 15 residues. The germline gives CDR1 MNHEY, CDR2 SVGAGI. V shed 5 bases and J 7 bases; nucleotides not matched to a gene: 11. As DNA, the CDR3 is TGTGCCAGCAGTAAGCCGGGACAGGGTGGTTCTGGCTACACCTTC. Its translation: CASSKPGQGGSGYTF.

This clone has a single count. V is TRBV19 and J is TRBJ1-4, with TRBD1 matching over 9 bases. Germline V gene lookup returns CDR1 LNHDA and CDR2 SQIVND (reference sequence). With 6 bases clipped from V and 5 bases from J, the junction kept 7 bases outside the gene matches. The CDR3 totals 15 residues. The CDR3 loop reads CASRPRDRVNEKLFF. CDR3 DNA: TGTGCCAGTAGGCCTCGGGACAGGGTAAATGAAAAACTGTTTTTT.

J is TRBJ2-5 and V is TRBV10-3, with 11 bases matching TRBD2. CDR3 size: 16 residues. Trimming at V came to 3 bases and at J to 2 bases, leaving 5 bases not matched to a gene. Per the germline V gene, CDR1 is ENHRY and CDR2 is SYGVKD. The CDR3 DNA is TGTGCCATCAGTGAAGTTAGGACTAGCGGGCAAGAGACCCAGTACTTC. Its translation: CAISEVRTSGQETQYF.

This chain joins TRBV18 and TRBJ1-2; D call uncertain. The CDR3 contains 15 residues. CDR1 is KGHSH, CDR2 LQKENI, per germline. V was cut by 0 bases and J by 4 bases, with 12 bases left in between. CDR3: CASSPPHQQPYGYTF. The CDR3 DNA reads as TGTGCCAGCTCACCACCGCATCAACAGCCCTATGGCTACACCTTC.

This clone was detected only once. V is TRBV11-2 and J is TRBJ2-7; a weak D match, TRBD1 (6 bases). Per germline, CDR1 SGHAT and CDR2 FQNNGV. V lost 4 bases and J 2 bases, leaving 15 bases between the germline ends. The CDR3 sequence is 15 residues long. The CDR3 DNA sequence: TGTGCCAGCAGCTGGGGACAACCGCCTACCTACGAGCAGTACTTC. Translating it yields CASSWGQPPTYEQYF.

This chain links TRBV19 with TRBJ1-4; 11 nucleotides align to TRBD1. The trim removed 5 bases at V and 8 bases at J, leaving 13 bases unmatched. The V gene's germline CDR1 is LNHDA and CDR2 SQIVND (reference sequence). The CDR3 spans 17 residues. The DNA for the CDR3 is TGTGCCAGTAGTGCCAGGACAGGGGGCAGTTTTGGAGAAAAACTGTTTTTT. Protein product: CASSARTGGSFGEKLFF.

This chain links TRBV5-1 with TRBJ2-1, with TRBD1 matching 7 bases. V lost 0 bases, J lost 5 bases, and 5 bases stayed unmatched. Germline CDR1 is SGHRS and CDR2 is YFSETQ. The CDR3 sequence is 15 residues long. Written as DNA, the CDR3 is TGCGCCAGCAGCTTGGGGGACAGCCTCCACAATGAGCAGTTCTTC. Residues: CASSLGDSLHNEQFF.

CDR3 residues: CASSPRTSGSYEQYF. Written as DNA, the CDR3 is TGTGCCAGCAGCCCGCGGACTAGCGGGAGTTACGAGCAGTACTTC. The V and J genes are TRBV11-2 and TRBJ2-7; 13 nucleotides align to TRBD2. The germline gives CDR1 SGHAT, CDR2 FQNNGV. V was clipped by 5 bases and J by 4 bases; unmatched bases: 5. The CDR3 runs to 15 residues.

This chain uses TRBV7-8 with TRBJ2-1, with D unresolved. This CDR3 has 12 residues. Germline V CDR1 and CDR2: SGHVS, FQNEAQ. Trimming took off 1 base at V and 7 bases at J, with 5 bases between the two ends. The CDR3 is CASSLVRNEQFF. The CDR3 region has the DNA TGTGCCAGCAGCTTAGTCAGAAATGAGCAGTTCTTC.

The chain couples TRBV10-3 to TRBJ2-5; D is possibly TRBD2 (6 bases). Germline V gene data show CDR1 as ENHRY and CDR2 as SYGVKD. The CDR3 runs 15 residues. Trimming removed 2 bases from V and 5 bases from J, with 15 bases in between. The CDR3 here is CAISETTTSRETQYF. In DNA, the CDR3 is TGTGCCATCAGTGAGACAACAACTAGCAGGGAGACCCAGTACTTC.

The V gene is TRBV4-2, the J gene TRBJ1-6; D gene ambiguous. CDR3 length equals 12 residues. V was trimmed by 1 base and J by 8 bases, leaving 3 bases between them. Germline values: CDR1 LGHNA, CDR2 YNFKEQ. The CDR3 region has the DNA TGTGCCAGCAGCCAAGGAGATTCACCCCTCCACTTT. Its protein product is CASSQGDSPLHF.

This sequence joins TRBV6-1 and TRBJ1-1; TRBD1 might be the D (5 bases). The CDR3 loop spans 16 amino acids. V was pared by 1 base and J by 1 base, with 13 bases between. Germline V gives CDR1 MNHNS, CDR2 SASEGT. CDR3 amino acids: CASSEVPYRTNTEAFF. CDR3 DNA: TGTGCCAGCAGTGAAGTTCCGTACAGGACGAACACTGAAGCTTTCTTT.

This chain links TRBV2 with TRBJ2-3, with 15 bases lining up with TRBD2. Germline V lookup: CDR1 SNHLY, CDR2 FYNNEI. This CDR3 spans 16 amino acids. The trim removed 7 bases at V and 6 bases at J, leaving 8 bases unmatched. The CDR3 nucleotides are TGTGCCAGCAACGGACTAGCGGGAGGGGTTACCGATACGCAGTATTTT. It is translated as CASNGLAGGVTDTQYF.

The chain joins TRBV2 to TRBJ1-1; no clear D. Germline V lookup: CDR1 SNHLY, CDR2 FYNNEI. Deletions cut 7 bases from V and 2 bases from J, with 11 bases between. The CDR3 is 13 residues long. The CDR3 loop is CASIGVGNTEAFF. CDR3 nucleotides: TGTGCCAGCATCGGGGTCGGTAACACTGAAGCTTTCTTT.

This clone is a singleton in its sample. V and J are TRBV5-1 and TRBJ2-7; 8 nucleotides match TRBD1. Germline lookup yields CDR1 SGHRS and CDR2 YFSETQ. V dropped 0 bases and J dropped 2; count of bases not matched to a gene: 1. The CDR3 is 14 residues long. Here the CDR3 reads CASSLVQGAYEQYF. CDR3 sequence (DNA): TGCGCCAGCAGCTTGGTACAGGGGGCCTACGAGCAGTACTTC.

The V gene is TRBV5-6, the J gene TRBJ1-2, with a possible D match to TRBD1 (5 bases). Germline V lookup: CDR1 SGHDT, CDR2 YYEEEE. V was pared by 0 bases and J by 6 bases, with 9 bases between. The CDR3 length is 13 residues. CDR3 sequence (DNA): TGTGCCAGCAGCTTGGGCAGGGAGGATGGCTACACCTTC. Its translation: CASSLGREDGYTF.

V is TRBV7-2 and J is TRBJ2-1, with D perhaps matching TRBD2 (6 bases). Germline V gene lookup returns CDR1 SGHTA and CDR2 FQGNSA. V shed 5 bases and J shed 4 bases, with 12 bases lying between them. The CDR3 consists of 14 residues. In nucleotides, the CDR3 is TGTGCCAGCAGCCGGAGGGGAAATTACAATGAGCAGTTCTTC. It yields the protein CASSRRGNYNEQFF. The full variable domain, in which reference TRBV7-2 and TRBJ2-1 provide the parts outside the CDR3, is GAGVSQSPSNKVTEKGKDVELRCDPISGHTALYWYRQSLGQGLEFLIYFQGNSAPDKSGLPSDRFSAERTGGSVSTLTIQRTQQEDSAVYLCASSRRGNYNEQFFGPGTRLTVL.

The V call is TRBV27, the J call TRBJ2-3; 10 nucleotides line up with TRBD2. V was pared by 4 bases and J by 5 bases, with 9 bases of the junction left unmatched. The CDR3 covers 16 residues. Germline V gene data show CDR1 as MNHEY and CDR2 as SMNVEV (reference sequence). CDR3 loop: CASSSIAGGRKDTQYF. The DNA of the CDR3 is TGTGCCAGCAGTTCTATAGCGGGAGGTAGGAAAGATACGCAGTATTTT.

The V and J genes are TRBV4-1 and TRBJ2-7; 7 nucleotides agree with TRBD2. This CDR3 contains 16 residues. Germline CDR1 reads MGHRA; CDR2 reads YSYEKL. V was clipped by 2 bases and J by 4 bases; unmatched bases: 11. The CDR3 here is CASSQSPSDSGYEQYF. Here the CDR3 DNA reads TGCGCCAGCAGCCAATCTCCCTCTGATAGCGGGTACGAGCAGTACTTC.

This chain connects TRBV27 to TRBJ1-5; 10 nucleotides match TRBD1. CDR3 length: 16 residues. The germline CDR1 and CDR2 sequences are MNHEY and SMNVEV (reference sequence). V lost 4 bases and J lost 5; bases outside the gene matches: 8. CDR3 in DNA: TGTGCCAGCAGTTCGACAGGGGGCATGCGGTATCAGCCCCAGCATTTT. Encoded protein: CASSSTGGMRYQPQHF.